The following is a TCR beta chain sequence with its context. Sequencing was performed with immunoSEQ multiplex PCR; in TCRdb, only in-frame clones are kept and a portion is missing. The sample has approximately 300,000 clones; 85% are singletons. The source of the sample is a study of blood T cell repertoires in COVID-19. The CDR3 spans 16 residues. The germline gives CDR1 SGHRS, CDR2 YFSETQ. V lost 1 base and J lost 2, with 16 bases in between. A case of COVID-19 had been met by exposed participants within 2 weeks before study entry. The chain recombines TRBV5-1 with TRBJ2-7; a possible D gene is TRBD1 (5 bases). The sample was PBMCs or T cells enriched from blood (not recorded which). This TCR was recovered from a woman aged 25 to 45 who had been exposed to COVID-19. The CDR3 protein is CASSLFLGQGPYEQYF. The CDR3 DNA reads as TGCGCCAGCAGCTTGTTTCTCGGACAAGGCCCCTACGAGCAGTACTTC.